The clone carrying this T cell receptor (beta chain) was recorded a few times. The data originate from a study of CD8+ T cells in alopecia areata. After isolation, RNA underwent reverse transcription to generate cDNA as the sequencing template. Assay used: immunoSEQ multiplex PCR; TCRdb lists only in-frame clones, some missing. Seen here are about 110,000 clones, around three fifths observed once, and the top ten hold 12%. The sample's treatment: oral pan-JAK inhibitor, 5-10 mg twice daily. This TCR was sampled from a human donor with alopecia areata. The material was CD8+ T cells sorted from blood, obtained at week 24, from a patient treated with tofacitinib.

The CDR3 sequence: CASIENVMGETQYF. The CDR3, as DNA: TGTGCCAGCATCGAGAACGTAATGGGGGAGACCCAGTACTTC. The V and J genes are TRBV6-6 and TRBJ2-5, with unresolved D. The CDR3 covers 14 residues. Germline CDR1 reads MNHNY; CDR2 reads SVGAGI (reference sequence). Trimming pared 7 bases from V and 5 bases from J, leaving 17 bases between.